The entry that follows covers one T cell receptor beta chain sequence. Its antigen is currently unknown. This sample stems from a study of shared clonotypes between healthy human individuals. Study conclusions and caveats: Non-shared clonotypes were found to have lower generation probabilities than the clonotypes that were shared by all four of the sorted-subset donors.

Among the donors, all were Caucasian adults who lived in Nashville, Tennessee. The assay was carried out at the deep level. Assay: immunoSEQ multiplex PCR; the TCRdb copy retains only in-frame clones and omits some. Among under 650,000 clones, 90% to 97% were seen once, and the ten largest hold less than 0.06%. Sequenced material: naive CD4+ T cells sorted from blood. Subset: CD45RA+ positively selected. This receptor was obtained from a woman aged 25 to 39 in good health.

Here the CDR3 reads CASSVSRTEAFF. The DNA of the CDR3 is TGCGCCAGCAGTGTATCTAGGACTGAAGCTTTCTTT. The chain combines TRBV23-1 with TRBJ1-1; D gene ambiguous. TRBV23-1 is treated as an ORF (open reading frame) with a function not yet certain. The V end lost 5 bases, the J end lost 5 bases, and 9 bases lay between the germline ends. This CDR3 spans 12 amino acids.